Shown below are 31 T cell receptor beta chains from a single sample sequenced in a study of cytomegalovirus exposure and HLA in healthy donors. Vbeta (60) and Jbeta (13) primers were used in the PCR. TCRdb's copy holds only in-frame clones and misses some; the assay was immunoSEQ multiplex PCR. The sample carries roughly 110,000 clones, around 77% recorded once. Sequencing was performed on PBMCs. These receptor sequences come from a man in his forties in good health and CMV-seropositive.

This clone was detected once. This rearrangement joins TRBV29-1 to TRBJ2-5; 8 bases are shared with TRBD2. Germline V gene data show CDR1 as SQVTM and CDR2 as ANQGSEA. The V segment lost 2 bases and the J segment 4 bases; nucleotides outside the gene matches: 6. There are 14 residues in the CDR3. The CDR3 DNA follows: TGCAGCGTTGAAACCGGGGGGGCCAGAGAGACCCAGTACTTC. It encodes CSVETGGARETQYF.

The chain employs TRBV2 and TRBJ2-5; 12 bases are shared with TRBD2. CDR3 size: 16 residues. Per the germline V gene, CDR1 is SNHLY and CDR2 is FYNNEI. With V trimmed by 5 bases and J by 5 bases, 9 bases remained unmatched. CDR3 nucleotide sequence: TGTGCCAGCAGTCCCTTTCTAGCGGGGGGGTGGGAGACCCAGTACTTC. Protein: CASSPFLAGGWETQYF. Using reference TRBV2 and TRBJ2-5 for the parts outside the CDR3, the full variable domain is EPEVTQTPSHQVTQMGQEVILRCVPISNHLYFYWYRQILGQKVEFLVSFYNNEISEKSEIFDDQFSVERPDGSNFTLKIRSTKLEDSAMYFCASSPFLAGGWETQYFGPGTRLLVL.

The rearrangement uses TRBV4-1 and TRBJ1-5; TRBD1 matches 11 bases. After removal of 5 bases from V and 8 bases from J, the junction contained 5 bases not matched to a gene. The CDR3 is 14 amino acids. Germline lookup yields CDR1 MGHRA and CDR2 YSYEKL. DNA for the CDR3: TGCGCCAGCAGCGAACGGACAGGGGGCGAGCCCCAGCATTTT. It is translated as CASSERTGGEPQHF.

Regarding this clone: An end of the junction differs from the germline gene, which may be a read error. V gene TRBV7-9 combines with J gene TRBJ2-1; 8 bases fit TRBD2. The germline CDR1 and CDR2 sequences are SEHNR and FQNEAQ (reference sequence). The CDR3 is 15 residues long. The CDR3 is CSSSDIGGGPIEQFF. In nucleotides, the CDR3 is TGTTCCAGCAGCGACATAGGCGGGGGGCCGATTGAGCAGTTCTTC. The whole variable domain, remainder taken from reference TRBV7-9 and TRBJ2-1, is DTGVSQNPRHKITKRGQNVTFRCDPISEHNRLYWYRQTLGQGPEFLTYFQNEAQLEKSRLLSDRFSAERPKGSFSTLEIQRTEQGDSAMYLCSSSDIGGGPIEQFFGPGTRLTVL.

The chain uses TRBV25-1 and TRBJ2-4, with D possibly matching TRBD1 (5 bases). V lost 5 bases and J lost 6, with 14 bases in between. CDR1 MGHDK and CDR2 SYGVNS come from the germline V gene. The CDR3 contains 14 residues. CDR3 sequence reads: CASSLGVVGNIQYF. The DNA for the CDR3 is TGTGCCAGCAGTTTAGGGGTAGTCGGAAACATTCAGTACTTC. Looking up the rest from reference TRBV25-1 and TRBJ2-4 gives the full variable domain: EADIYQTPRYLVIGTGKKITLECSQTMGHDKMYWYQQDPGMELHLIHYSYGVNSTEKGDLSSESTVSRIRTEHFPLTLESARPSHTSQYLCASSLGVVGNIQYFGAGTRLSVL.

This CDR3 reads CASSTGSGGNYEQYF. The CDR3 nucleotides are TGTGCCAGTAGCACAGGTTCGGGGGGAAACTACGAGCAGTACTTC. This rearrangement joins TRBV19 to TRBJ2-7; 7 bases align to TRBD2. V gave up 6 bases and J gave up 3 bases; unmatched junction bases: 11. This CDR3 is built from 15 residues. Germline V gene lookup returns CDR1 LNHDA and CDR2 SQIVND (reference sequence).

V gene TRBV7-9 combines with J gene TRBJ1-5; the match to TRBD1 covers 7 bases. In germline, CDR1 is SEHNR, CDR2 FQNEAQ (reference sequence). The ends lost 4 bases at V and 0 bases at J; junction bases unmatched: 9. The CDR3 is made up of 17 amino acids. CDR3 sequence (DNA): TGTGCCAGCAGCTCAGAACAGGGGTTGTATAGCAATCAGCCCCAGCATTTT. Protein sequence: CASSSEQGLYSNQPQHF.

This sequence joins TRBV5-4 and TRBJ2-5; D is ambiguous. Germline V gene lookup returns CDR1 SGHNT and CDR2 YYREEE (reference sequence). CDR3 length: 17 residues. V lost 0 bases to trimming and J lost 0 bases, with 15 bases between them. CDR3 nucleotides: TGTGCCAGCAGCTTGGCTTTTGGCAGATCAGACCAAGAGACCCAGTACTTC. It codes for CASSLAFGRSDQETQYF.

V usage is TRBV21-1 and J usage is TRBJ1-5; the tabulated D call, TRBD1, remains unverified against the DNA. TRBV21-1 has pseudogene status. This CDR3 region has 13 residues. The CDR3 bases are TGTGCCTCCAAAGACAGGCACTATCAGCCCCAGCATTTT. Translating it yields CASKDRHYQPQHF.

The CDR3 coding sequence is TGTGCCAGCTGGGACAGGGGTTATTCACCCCTCCACTTT. It translates to CASWDRGYSPLHF. V is TRBV6-5 and J is TRBJ1-6; TRBD1 aligns across 10 bases. The trim removed 8 bases at V and 8 bases at J, leaving 3 bases unmatched. The CDR3 has 13 amino acids. Germline V CDR1 and CDR2: MNHEY, SVGAGI.

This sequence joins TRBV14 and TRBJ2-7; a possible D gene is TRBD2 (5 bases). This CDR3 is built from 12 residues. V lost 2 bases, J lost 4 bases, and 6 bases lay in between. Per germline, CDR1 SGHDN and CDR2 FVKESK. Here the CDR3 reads CASSQREYEQYF. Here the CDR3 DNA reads TGTGCCAGCAGCCAACGGGAATACGAGCAGTACTTC. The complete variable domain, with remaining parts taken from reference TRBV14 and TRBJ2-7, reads EAGVTQFPSHSVIEKGQTVTLRCDPISGHDNLYWYRRVMGKEIKFLLHFVKESKQDESGMPNNRFLAERTGGTYSTLKVQPAELEDSGVYFCASSQREYEQYFGPGTRLTVT.

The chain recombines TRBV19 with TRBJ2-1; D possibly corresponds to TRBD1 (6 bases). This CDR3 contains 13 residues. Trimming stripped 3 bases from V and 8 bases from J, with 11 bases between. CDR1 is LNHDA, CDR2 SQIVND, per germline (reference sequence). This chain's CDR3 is CASSIGQLDEQFF. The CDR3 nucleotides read TGTGCCAGTAGTATCGGACAGCTGGATGAGCAGTTCTTC.

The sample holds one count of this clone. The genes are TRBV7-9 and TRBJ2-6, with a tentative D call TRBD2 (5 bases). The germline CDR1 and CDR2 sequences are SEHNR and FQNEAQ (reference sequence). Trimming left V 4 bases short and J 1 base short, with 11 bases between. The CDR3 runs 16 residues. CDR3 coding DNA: TGTGCCAGCAGCTCTACGGGGTTATCTGGGGCCAACGTCCTGACTTTC. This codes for CASSSTGLSGANVLTF.

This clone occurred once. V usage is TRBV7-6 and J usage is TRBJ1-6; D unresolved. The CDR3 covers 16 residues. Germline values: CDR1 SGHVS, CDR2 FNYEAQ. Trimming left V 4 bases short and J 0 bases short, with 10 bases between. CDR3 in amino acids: CASSSSPSSYNSPLHF. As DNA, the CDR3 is TGTGCCAGCAGCTCGAGCCCGAGCTCCTATAATTCACCCCTCCACTTT.

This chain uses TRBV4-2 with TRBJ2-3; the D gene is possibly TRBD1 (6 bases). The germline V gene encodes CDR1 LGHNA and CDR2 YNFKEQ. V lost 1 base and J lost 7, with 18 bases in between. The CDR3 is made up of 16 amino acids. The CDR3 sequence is CASSQALGAQGNTQYF. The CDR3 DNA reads TGTGCCAGCAGCCAAGCGTTGGGGGCCCAAGGAAATACGCAGTATTTT.

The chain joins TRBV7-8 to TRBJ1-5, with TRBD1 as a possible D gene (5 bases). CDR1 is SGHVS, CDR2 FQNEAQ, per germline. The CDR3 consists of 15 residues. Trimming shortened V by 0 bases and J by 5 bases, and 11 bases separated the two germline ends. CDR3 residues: CASSLALRVHQPQHF. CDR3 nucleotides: TGTGCCAGCAGCTTAGCGCTCAGGGTCCATCAGCCCCAGCATTTT.

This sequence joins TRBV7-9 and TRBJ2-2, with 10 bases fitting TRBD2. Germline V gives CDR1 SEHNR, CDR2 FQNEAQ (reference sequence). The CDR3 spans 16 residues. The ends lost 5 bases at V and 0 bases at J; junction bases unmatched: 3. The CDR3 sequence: CASSPLAGANTGELFF. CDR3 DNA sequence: TGTGCCAGCAGCCCGCTAGCGGGGGCGAACACCGGGGAGCTGTTTTTT.

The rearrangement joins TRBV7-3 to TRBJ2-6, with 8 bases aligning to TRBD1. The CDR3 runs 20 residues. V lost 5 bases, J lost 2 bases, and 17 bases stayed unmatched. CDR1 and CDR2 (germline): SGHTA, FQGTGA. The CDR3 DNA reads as TGTGCCAGCAGCCCATCATATGGTCGGGACAGGCTCGCTGGGGCCAACGTCCTGACTTTC. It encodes CASSPSYGRDRLAGANVLTF.

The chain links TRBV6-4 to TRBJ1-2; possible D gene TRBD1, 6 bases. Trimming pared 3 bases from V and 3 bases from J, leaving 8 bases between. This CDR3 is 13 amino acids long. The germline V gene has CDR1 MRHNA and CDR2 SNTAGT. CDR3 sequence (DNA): TGTGCCAGCAGTGAAGGGGGACACTATGGCTACACCTTC. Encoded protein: CASSEGGHYGYTF.

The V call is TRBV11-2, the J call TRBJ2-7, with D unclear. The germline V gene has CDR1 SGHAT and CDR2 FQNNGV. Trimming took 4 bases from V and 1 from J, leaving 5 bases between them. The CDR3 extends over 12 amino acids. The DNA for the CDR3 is TGTGCCAGCAGCTCCTCTTCCTACGAGCAGTACTTC. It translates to CASSSSSYEQYF. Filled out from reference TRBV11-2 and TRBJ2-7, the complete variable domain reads EAGVAQSPRYKIIEKRQSVAFWCNPISGHATLYWYQQILGQGPKLLIQFQNNGVVDDSQLPKDRFSAERLKGVDSTLKIQPAKLEDSAVYLCASSSSSYEQYFGPGTRLTVT.

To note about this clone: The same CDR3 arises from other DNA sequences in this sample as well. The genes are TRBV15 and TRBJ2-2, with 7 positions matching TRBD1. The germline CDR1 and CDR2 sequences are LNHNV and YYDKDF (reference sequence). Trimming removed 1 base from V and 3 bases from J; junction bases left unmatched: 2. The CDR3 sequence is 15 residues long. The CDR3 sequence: CATSRGQGHTGELFF. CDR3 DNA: TGTGCCACCAGCAGAGGACAGGGCCACACCGGGGAGCTGTTTTTT.

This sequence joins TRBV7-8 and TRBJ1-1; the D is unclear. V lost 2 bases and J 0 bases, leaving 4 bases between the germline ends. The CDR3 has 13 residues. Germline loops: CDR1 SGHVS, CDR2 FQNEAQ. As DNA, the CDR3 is TGTGCCAGCAGCTTATCAGTGAACACTGAAGCTTTCTTT. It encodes CASSLSVNTEAFF.

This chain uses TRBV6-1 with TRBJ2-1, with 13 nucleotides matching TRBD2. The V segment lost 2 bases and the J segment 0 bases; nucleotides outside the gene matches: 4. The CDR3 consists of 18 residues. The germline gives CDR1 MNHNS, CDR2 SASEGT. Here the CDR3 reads CASSERTSGGSSYNEQFF. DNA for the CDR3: TGTGCCAGCAGTGAACGGACTAGCGGGGGAAGCTCCTACAATGAGCAGTTCTTC.

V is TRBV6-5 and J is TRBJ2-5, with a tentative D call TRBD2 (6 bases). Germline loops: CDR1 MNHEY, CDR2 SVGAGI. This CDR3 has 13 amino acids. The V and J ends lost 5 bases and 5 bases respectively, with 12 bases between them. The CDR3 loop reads CASSGGQWETQYF. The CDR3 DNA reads TGTGCCAGCAGTGGAGGGCAGTGGGAGACCCAGTACTTC.

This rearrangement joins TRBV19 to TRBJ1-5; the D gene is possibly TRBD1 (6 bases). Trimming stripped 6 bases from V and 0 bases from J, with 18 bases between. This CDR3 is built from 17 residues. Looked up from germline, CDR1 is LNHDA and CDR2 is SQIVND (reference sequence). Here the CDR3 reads CASSPSDRYYSNQPQHF. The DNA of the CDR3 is TGTGCCAGTAGCCCCTCAGACAGGTACTATAGCAATCAGCCCCAGCATTTT. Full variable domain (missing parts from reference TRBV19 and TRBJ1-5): DGGITQSPKYLFRKEGQNVTLSCEQNLNHDAMYWYRQDPGQGLRLIYYSQIVNDFQKGDIAEGYSVSREKKESFPLTVTSAQKNPTAFYLCASSPSDRYYSNQPQHFGDGTRLSIL.

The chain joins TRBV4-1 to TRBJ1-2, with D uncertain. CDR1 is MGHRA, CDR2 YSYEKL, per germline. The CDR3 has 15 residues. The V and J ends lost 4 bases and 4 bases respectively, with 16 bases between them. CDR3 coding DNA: TGCGCCAGCAGCCGGTGGCCCGATGGTGGCTATGGCTACACCTTC. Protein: CASSRWPDGGYGYTF.

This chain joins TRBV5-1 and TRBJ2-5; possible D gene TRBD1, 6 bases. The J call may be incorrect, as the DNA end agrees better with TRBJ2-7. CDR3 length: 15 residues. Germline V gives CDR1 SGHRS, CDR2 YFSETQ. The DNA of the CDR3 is TGCGCCAGCAGCTTGGGAGGGACAAGCGCCTACGAGCAGTACTTC. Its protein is CASSLGGTSAYEQYF.

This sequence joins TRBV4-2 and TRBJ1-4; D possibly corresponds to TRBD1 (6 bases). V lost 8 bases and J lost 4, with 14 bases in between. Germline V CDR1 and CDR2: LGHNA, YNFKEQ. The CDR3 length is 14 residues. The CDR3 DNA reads TGTGCCAGCCTCGGGAGGGGGGTTAATGAAAAACTGTTTTTT. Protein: CASLGRGVNEKLFF.

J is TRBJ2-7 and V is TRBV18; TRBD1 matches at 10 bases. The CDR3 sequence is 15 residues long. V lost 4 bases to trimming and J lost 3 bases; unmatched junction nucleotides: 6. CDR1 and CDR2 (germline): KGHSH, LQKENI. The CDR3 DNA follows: TGTGCCAGCTCACGACAGGGGGCGCCAGACTACGAGCAGTACTTC. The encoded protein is CASSRQGAPDYEQYF.

In nucleotides, the CDR3 is TGTGCCAGCAGCTTAGTTGAGGGCTCCTACGAGCAGTACTTC. It yields the protein CASSLVEGSYEQYF. The chain employs TRBV7-2 and TRBJ2-5; a possible D gene is TRBD2 (5 bases). TRBJ2-7 matches the DNA end more closely, so the J call is doubtful. CDR1 is SGHTA, CDR2 FQGNSA, per germline. This CDR3 spans 14 amino acids.

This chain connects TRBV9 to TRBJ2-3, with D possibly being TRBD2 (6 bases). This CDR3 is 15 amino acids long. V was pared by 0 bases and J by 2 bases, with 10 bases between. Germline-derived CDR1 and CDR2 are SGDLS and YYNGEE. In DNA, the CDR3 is TGTGCCAGCAGCGTAGGATGGGGACTCACAGATACGCAGTATTTT. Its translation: CASSVGWGLTDTQYF. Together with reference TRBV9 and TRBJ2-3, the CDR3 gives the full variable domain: DSGVTQTPKHLITATGQRVTLRCSPRSGDLSVYWYQQSLDQGLQFLIQYYNGEERAKGNILERFSAQQFPDLHSELNLSSLELGDSALYFCASSVGWGLTDTQYFGPGTRLTVL.